This T cell receptor (beta chain) came from a study of blood T cells in healthy people across ages. Broader study findings: TCR beta diversity, measured per million T cells, fell in a roughly linear way with age.

Peripheral blood from each donor was collected in a volume of approximately 9.5 milliliters. The ends were cut back, 9 bases at V and 2 bases at J, with 8 bases in the middle. The CDR3 runs 11 residues. CDR1 and CDR2 from the germline V gene are SNHLY and FYNNEI. With regard to this clonotype: The antigen is not known.

A second PCR of 7 to 11 cycles used a sample-barcoded 5' primer and a J-beta primer mix. In TCRdb, the 5' RACE reads were re-called with MiXCR into one record per CDR3 protein. Seen here are about a million distinct CDR3 sequences, roughly 51% observed once, and the top ten hold about 21%. This chain connects TRBV2 to TRBJ2-7; no definite D call. This clonotype was obtained from a woman aged 60 to 75 in good health. The sequenced sample was blood. In DNA, the CDR3 is TGTGCCAGTCTTCACCCCTACGAGCAGTACTTC. This encodes CASLHPYEQYF.